These 7 T cell receptor beta chains originate from one sample sequenced in a study of cytomegalovirus exposure and HLA in healthy donors (dated by TCRdb to 2016 to 2017). Library construction relied on the immunoSEQ multiplex PCR assay. For the multiplex PCR, a mixture combining 60 forward primers for TCR Vbeta segments and 13 reverse primers for TCR Jbeta segments was used. The table comes from immuneACCESS by way of TCRdb, which keeps in-frame sequences with V and J called. Part of the clones is missing from these tables; in studies checked, under half for an unresolved V gene and the rest for unknown reasons. This sample lists 92,000 or so clones; approximately 68% were detected once. The ten most abundant clones make up 20% to 25% of the sample. The sequenced sample consisted of PBMCs. The receptors here all came from a woman in her forties or fifties in good health and CMV-seropositive.

This clone appeared a few times. The chain couples TRBV6-5 to TRBJ1-6; TRBD1 matches 7 bases. This CDR3 contains 15 residues. Germline V gene lookup returns CDR1 MNHEY and CDR2 SVGAGI. Trimming removed 0 bases from V and 8 bases from J; junction bases left unmatched: 4. As DNA, the CDR3 is TGTGCCAGCAGTTACTCTGACAGGGTGGATTCACCCCTCCACTTT. Amino acid sequence: CASSYSDRVDSPLHF.

The chain combines TRBV28 with TRBJ1-1; D may be TRBD1 (5 bases). Germline V gene sequence: CDR1 MDHEN, CDR2 SYDVKM. This CDR3 has 16 residues. V was pared by 6 bases and J by 3 bases, with 20 bases between. CDR3 bases: TGTGCCAGCAGCAAGGGGTTGCCCAGTTGGGACACTGAAGCTTTCTTT. Amino acid sequence: CASSKGLPSWDTEAFF.

Notes on this clone: One end of the junction is discordant with germline, which a read error may explain. The chain links TRBV7-9 to TRBJ1-5, with D unresolved. The CDR3 has 12 amino acids. The germline V gene has CDR1 SEHNR and CDR2 FQNEAQ (reference sequence). The CDR3 DNA follows: TGTTCCAGCAGCTCCATGAATCAGCCCCAGCATTTT. It is translated as CSSSSMNQPQHF.

This clone was observed at least ten times. The chain carries TRBV6-1 and TRBJ1-5; 12 bases align to TRBD1. CDR1 MNHNS and CDR2 SASEGT come from the germline V gene. With V trimmed by 2 bases and J by 7 bases, 12 bases remained unmatched. This CDR3 region has 18 residues. DNA for the CDR3: TGTGCCAGCAGTGAATTCATGCCGGGACAGGGGGCACGACAGCCCCAGCATTTT. It codes for CASSEFMPGQGARQPQHF.

The chain combines TRBV5-1 with TRBJ1-2, with D uncertain. There are 16 residues in the CDR3. With 0 bases removed from V and 1 base from J, the gap between germline ends came to 13 bases. The germline V gene has CDR1 SGHRS and CDR2 YFSETQ. CDR3 region: CASSLVSGNGNYGYTF. In DNA, the CDR3 is TGCGCCAGCAGCTTGGTATCCGGGAACGGTAACTATGGCTACACCTTC.

This clone was counted a few times. The chain combines TRBV6-1 with TRBJ1-1, with D perhaps TRBD1 (6 bases). Germline V gene data show CDR1 as MNHNS and CDR2 as SASEGT. The V gene lost 6 bases and the J gene lost 1 base, with 12 bases spanning the gap. This CDR3 is 14 amino acids long. Here the CDR3 reads CASRTDSQNTEAFF. CDR3 DNA: TGTGCCAGCAGGACGGACAGCCAGAACACTGAAGCTTTCTTT.

In its sample, this clone was seen once. The chain links TRBV14 to TRBJ1-6, with D perhaps TRBD1 (5 bases). CDR3 size: 16 residues. The ends were cut back, 1 base at V and 4 bases at J, with 11 bases in the middle. CDR1 and CDR2 (germline): SGHDN, FVKESK. The CDR3 region is CASSQVGQGYNSPLHF. CDR3 nucleotide sequence: TGTGCCAGCAGCCAAGTGGGGCAGGGTTATAATTCACCCCTCCACTTT.